This paragraph covers one T cell receptor beta chain sequence. The antigen is unknown. V was shortened by 1 base and J by 2 bases, with 11 bases between the two germline ends. This CDR3 contains 15 residues. Germline V lookup: CDR1 LNHDA, CDR2 SQIVND (reference sequence). The sample originates from a study of shared clonotypes between healthy human individuals. General study results and limits: Estimated clonotype richness was generally higher in naive than memory subsets.

The authors' processing: ImmunoSEQ junction-only sequences lacked quality scores, so their filtering differed. The data were produced by immunoSEQ multiplex PCR, yet TCRdb's version contains in-frame clones alone and is incomplete. The DNA gave D and trimming, while V, J and clone size come from that table. The top ten hold roughly 0.35% of the sample, which has approximately 1.5 million clones, approximately 98.5% seen once. From CD4+ cells came CD45RA+ naive and CD45RA-negative memory subsets. The gene calls are TRBV19 and TRBJ1-2, with D maybe TRBD1 (5 bases). Sequencing was carried out using naive CD4+ T cells sorted from blood. Noted subset: CD45RA+ positively selected. The TCR sequence derives from a man aged 25-40 years in good health. DNA for the CDR3: TGTGCCAGTAGTATAGGGATGGACAAAAACTATGGCTACACCTTC. This gives the protein CASSIGMDKNYGYTF. The variable domain in full, with the rest retrieved from reference TRBV19 and TRBJ1-2, is DGGITQSPKYLFRKEGQNVTLSCEQNLNHDAMYWYRQDPGQGLRLIYYSQIVNDFQKGDIAEGYSVSREKKESFPLTVTSAQKNPTAFYLCASSIGMDKNYGYTFGSGTRLTVV.